The clone carrying this TCR beta chain showed up just a few times. The sample comes from a study of blood T cell repertoires in COVID-19. In the study overall: The United States, Italy and Spain supplied acute and convalescent COVID-19 samples.

This CDR3 spans 13 amino acids. Trimming took 4 bases from V and 0 from J, leaving 7 bases between them. CDR1 is MNHEY and CDR2 is SMNVEV in the germline V gene (reference sequence). Here immunoSEQ multiplex PCR was the method, and the copy in TCRdb shows in-frame clones only, minus some. The table has around 35,000 clones, approximately 88% seen once. The sequence derives from a human donor in a cohort sampled during active COVID-19. The chain recombines TRBV27 with TRBJ2-7; D remains unclear. The sample comprised peripheral blood. The CDR3 region has the DNA TGTGCCAGCAGTTCCCTAAACTCCTACGAGCAGTACTTC. This sequence encodes CASSSLNSYEQYF.